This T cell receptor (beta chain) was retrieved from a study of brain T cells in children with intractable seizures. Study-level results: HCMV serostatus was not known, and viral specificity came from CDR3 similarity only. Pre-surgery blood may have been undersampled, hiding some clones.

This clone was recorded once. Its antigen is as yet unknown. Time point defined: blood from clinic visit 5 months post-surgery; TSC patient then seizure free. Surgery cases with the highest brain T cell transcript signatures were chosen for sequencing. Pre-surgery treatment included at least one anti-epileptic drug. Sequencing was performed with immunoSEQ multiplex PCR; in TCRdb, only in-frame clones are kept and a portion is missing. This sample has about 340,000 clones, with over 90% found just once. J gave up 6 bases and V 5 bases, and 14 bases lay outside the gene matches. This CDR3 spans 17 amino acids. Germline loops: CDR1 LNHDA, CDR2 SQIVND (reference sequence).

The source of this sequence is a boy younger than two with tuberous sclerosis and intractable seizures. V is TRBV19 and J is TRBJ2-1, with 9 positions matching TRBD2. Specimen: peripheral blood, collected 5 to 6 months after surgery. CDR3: CASSRLVSGRGRNEQFF. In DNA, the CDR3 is TGTGCCAGTAGTCGCCTTGTTAGCGGGAGAGGGCGCAATGAGCAGTTCTTC.